The present T cell receptor (beta chain) was sequenced within a study of blood T cell repertoires in COVID-19 (TCRdb year 2020). Background for the entire study: Collaborator samples came from the United States, Italy and Spain and covered acute and convalescent phases of COVID-19. The material from the prospective study consisted of cDNA or gDNA derived from T cells, B-cell-depleted T cells, or PBMCs. The dataset comprised deeply sampled blood TCRbeta repertoires from subjects exposed to, actively infected with, or recovered from COVID-19. The repertoires were released in a freely available public database meant as a resource for research on the immune response to SARS-CoV-2. The samples were drawn from the first 160 participants of the ongoing ImmuneRACE study and from 1,254 subjects provided by 6 global collaborators. A de-identified subject ID, COVID-19 status, age in years and sex were almost always included in the sample metadata. Where available, HLA class I and class II types were taken from metadata supplied by the sample provider and were not determined by assay-based typing.

The paper as a whole reports these results and caveats: Clinical and demographic metadata were provided uncurated, with the amount varying by source and participant.

TCRbeta CDR3 regions were amplified from genomic DNA using the immunoSEQ Assay, a bias-controlled multiplex PCR. The source study handled its data this way. Within the assay, amplification of reference gene primers was used to estimate how many nucleated cells each sample contained. Sequence reads were collapsed and filtered to measure the absolute abundance of every unique TCRbeta CDR3 rearrangement. Productive Simpson clonality was computed per sample as the square root of Simpson's diversity index over productive rearrangements. What TCRdb holds here is the immuneACCESS table cut down to in-frame rearrangements. Part of the clones is not present; checked against another copy, under half of the missing clones reflect an unresolved V gene, and the others are unexplained. V, J and clone size are taken as reported in that table, and D and trimming were inferred from the DNA itself. A total of about 180,000 clones appear in this sample, 80% of them only once. The ten most abundant clones make up approximately 15% of the sample.

Turning to this clone: The antigen it recognizes is unknown. The sample holds no much larger clone one base away, and base qualities are not on file.

Participants in the prospective study were aged 18 to 89 years, lived in some 24 United States geographic areas, and enrolled through a virtual design. Cohort assignment in the prospective study relied on participant-reported clinical history from a screening survey and a study questionnaire. Exposed participants had been in contact with someone with a PCR-confirmed or clinician-diagnosed COVID-19 case within 2 weeks of study entry. In the prospective study, mobile phlebotomists collected whole blood, serum and a nasopharyngeal or oropharyngeal swab from each participant. Over an approximately 2-month period, participants in the prospective study had the option of providing additional blood draws and questionnaires. Prospective study blood samples were shipped either frozen or at room temperature before DNA extraction. The sample comprised PBMCs or T cells enriched from blood (not recorded which). The clonotype originates from a man between 60 and 75 years old who had been exposed to COVID-19.

In nucleotides, the sequence is TGTGCCAGCAGCTTAGAAGTCAGGGGCAATCAGCCCCAGCATTTT. It translates as CASSLEVRGNQPQHF. The sequence joins TRBV7-2 to TRBJ1-5; the D gene is perhaps TRBD1, from 5 matching bases. The germline V gene yields SGHTA for CDR1 and FQGNSA for CDR2. Trimming takes 1 base from V and 2 bases from J, and the germline ends sit 9 bases apart. Including cysteine and phenylalanine, the CDR3 has 15 amino acids. Of the read, only the CDR3 DNA is kept; its 45 bases are in frame from base 1.